The next 30 T cell receptor beta chains were all read from a single sample in a study of T cell responses to AZD1222 COVID-19 vaccine. The protocol was immunoSEQ multiplex PCR, while the TCRdb copy is restricted to in-frame clones and leaves out a portion. This table holds some 170,000 clones, about 92% found once. The sequenced sample was peripheral blood, obtained on day 0 of AZD1222 vaccination. The receptors originated from an adult in good health.

Notes on this clone: At one boundary the junction diverges from the germline segment, which might be a read error. The rearrangement joins TRBV5-4 to TRBJ2-7; D possibly matches TRBD1 or TRBD2 (5 bases each). CDR1 and CDR2 from the germline V gene are SGHNT and YYREEE (reference sequence). The CDR3 extends over 15 amino acids. In DNA form, the CDR3 reads TGTGCCAGCAGCTTGGGGGGACGGAACCAACGAATGAACTCCTTC. It specifies CASSLGGRNQRMNSF.

CDR3 amino acids: CAISDWEGVGYTF. The CDR3 nucleotides read TGTGCCATCAGTGATTGGGAGGGGGTTGGCTACACCTTC. The chain joins TRBV10-3 to TRBJ1-2, with D perhaps matching TRBD1 (6 bases). V was trimmed by 3 bases and J by 7 bases, leaving 12 bases between them. The CDR3 is made up of 13 amino acids. The V gene's germline CDR1 is ENHRY and CDR2 SYGVKD.

Only a few counts were recorded for this clone. Within the sample, other DNA sequences also encode this same CDR3. The CDR3 sequence is CASSLDYEQYF. The CDR3 DNA sequence: TGTGCCAGCAGCTTAGACTACGAGCAGTACTTC. The chain links TRBV7-9 to TRBJ2-7; D uncertain. Trimming left V 1 base short and J 3 bases short, with 1 base between. The CDR3 runs to 11 residues. Germline CDR1 is SEHNR and CDR2 is FQNEAQ (reference sequence). Combining the CDR3 with reference TRBV7-9 and TRBJ2-7 gives the whole variable domain DTGVSQNPRHKITKRGQNVTFRCDPISEHNRLYWYRQTLGQGPEFLTYFQNEAQLEKSRLLSDRFSAERPKGSFSTLEIQRTEQGDSAMYLCASSLDYEQYFGPGTRLTVT.

The chain uses TRBV3-1 (or the pseudogene TRBV3-2) and TRBJ2-7; D may be TRBD1 (5 bases). V was clipped by 3 bases and J by 0 bases, with 15 bases between them. CDR1 and CDR2 (germline): LGHDT, YNNKEL (reference sequence). The CDR3 has 16 amino acids. The CDR3 region has the DNA TGTGCCAGCAGCCATCCCCCGGACACGAGCTCCTACGAGCAGTACTTC. Its translation: CASSHPPDTSSYEQYF.

The chain has TRBV5-1 and TRBJ1-1, with D perhaps matching TRBD1 (6 bases). Germline V CDR1 and CDR2: SGHRS, YFSETQ. Trimming cost V 6 bases and J 4 bases, with 13 bases left between them. The CDR3 spans 13 residues. DNA for the CDR3: TGCGCCAGCACCGAGCCAGGGGTCACTGAAGCTTTCTTT. Translation gives CASTEPGVTEAFF. The full variable domain, in which reference TRBV5-1 and TRBJ1-1 provide the parts outside the CDR3, is KAGVTQTPRYLIKTRGQQVTLSCSPISGHRSVSWYQQTPGQGLQFLFEYFSETQRNKGNFPGRFSGRQFSNSRSEMNVSTLELGDSALYLCASTEPGVTEAFFGQGTRLTVV.

The chain couples TRBV11-1 to TRBJ2-7; 8 bases agree with TRBD1. The CDR3 contains 15 residues. The germline CDR1 and CDR2 sequences are SGHAT and FQDESV (reference sequence). The V and J ends lost 5 bases and 3 bases, in that order; junction bases with no gene match: 9. For the CDR3, the DNA is TGTGCCAGCAGCCCCCCCGGACAGGGATTCTACGAGCAGTACTTC. This codes for CASSPPGQGFYEQYF.

The V gene is TRBV3-1 (or the pseudogene TRBV3-2), the J gene TRBJ2-1; 11 bases fit TRBD2. From germline, CDR1 is LGHDT and CDR2 YNNKEL (reference sequence). The J segment lost 9 bases and the V segment lost 5 bases, leaving 9 bases of the junction unmatched. The CDR3 extends over 15 amino acids. The CDR3 DNA follows: TGTGCCAGCAGCAAACCCGGACTAGCGGGCACTGAGCAGTTCTTC. Amino acids: CASSKPGLAGTEQFF.

J is TRBJ2-4 and V is TRBV5-1, with a tentative D call TRBD1 (5 bases). The CDR3 runs to 18 residues. The V end was cut by 0 bases, the J end by 0 bases, with 16 bases between. CDR1 and CDR2 from the germline V gene are SGHRS and YFSETQ. CDR3 sequence: CASSLGDSGAAAKNIQYF. The CDR3 bases are TGCGCCAGCAGCTTGGGAGACAGTGGGGCTGCAGCCAAAAACATTCAGTACTTC.

The V call is TRBV12-3 or TRBV12-4, the J call TRBJ1-2, with D unclear. The CDR3 covers 13 residues. Trimming pared 5 bases from V and 4 bases from J, leaving 11 bases between. In DNA form, the CDR3 reads TGTGCCAGCAGTCTTAGCCAGAGCTATGGCTACACCTTC. Translating it yields CASSLSQSYGYTF.

This sequence joins TRBV6-5 and TRBJ2-7; 13 bases match TRBD2. Looked up from germline, CDR1 is MNHEY and CDR2 is SVGAGI. This CDR3 has 15 amino acids. Trimming at V came to 7 bases and at J to 2 bases, leaving 5 bases not matched to a gene. Here the CDR3 DNA reads TGTGCCAGCAACCCGGGGACTAGCGGGGCCTACGAGCAGTACTTC. This codes for CASNPGTSGAYEQYF.

The chain joins TRBV13 to TRBJ2-4; 12 bases agree with TRBD2. Unmatched junction bases numbered 9, after V lost 3 bases and J lost 0 bases. CDR1 is PRHDT and CDR2 is FYEKMQ in the germline V gene (reference sequence). This CDR3 has 19 residues. This CDR3 is CASSFQLAGGPLAKNIQYF. DNA of the CDR3: TGTGCCAGCAGCTTCCAGCTAGCGGGAGGGCCACTAGCCAAAAACATTCAGTACTTC.

The chain couples TRBV2 to TRBJ1-6; the D is unclear. This CDR3 is 17 amino acids long. Trimming removed 4 bases at V and 0 bases at J, with 13 bases between. Germline V gives CDR1 SNHLY, CDR2 FYNNEI. The CDR3 region has the DNA TGTGCCAGCAGTGCGGACGGACTAAGCTCCTATAATTCACCCCTCCACTTT. This encodes CASSADGLSSYNSPLHF.

The chain combines TRBV7-9 with TRBJ2-5, with 10 bases aligning to TRBD2. This CDR3 comprises 16 residues. V shed 8 bases, J shed 1 base, and the junction held 10 bases outside the gene matches. Germline assignment: CDR1 SEHNR and CDR2 FQNEAQ (reference sequence). CDR3 residues: CASSEELAGIQETQYF. Written as DNA, the CDR3 is TGTGCCAGCTCAGAGGAACTAGCGGGGATCCAAGAGACCCAGTACTTC.

This chain joins TRBV7-6 and TRBJ2-3, with 12 bases aligning to TRBD2. The CDR3 totals 16 residues. The ends lost 4 bases at V and 6 bases at J; junction bases unmatched: 8. Germline-derived CDR1 and CDR2 are SGHVS and FNYEAQ. The CDR3 bases are TGTGCCAGCAGCTCGGGACTAGCGGGTTCCGCGGATACGCAGTATTTT. This encodes CASSSGLAGSADTQYF.

This chain connects TRBV4-1 to TRBJ1-1, with 9 bases that match TRBD1. Germline V gene sequence: CDR1 MGHRA, CDR2 YSYEKL. This CDR3 is 15 amino acids long. The V segment lost 1 base and the J segment 7 bases; nucleotides outside the gene matches: 7. DNA for the CDR3: TGCGCCAGCAGCCAAGCTCCGGGACAGGGAATTGAAGCTTTCTTT. Its protein is CASSQAPGQGIEAFF.

V and J are TRBV6-5 and TRBJ1-1; D is unresolved. Trimming removed 8 bases at V and 5 bases at J, with 12 bases between. This CDR3 has 12 residues. The V gene's germline CDR1 is MNHEY and CDR2 SVGAGI. DNA of the CDR3: TGTGCCAGCGGGGAGGTTCGGACTGAAGCTTTCTTT. This encodes CASGEVRTEAFF.

The genes are TRBV5-1 and TRBJ2-7, with D perhaps assigned TRBD1 or TRBD2 (6 bases each). Germline CDR1 is SGHRS and CDR2 is YFSETQ. The CDR3 covers 16 residues. V was pared by 0 bases and J by 1 base, with 14 bases between. CDR3 in DNA: TGCGCCAGCAGCTTGGAGGGGGGCGGGTGGTCCTACGAGCAGTACTTC. Residues: CASSLEGGGWSYEQYF. The full variable domain, completed using reference TRBV5-1 and TRBJ2-7, is KAGVTQTPRYLIKTRGQQVTLSCSPISGHRSVSWYQQTPGQGLQFLFEYFSETQRNKGNFPGRFSGRQFSNSRSEMNVSTLELGDSALYLCASSLEGGGWSYEQYFGPGTRLTVT.

This chain links TRBV11-1 with TRBJ2-3; D is uncertain. There are 16 residues in the CDR3. CDR1 is SGHAT and CDR2 is FQDESV in the germline V gene (reference sequence). V lost 3 bases and J 0 bases, leaving 13 bases between the germline ends. In nucleotides, the CDR3 is TGTGCCAGCAGCTTTCTCCCCGGGCTTAGCACAGATACGCAGTATTTT. Its translation is CASSFLPGLSTDTQYF.

V is TRBV21-1 and J is TRBJ1-4; TRBD1 was called by the table and not checked on the DNA. TRBV21-1 is an annotated pseudogene. This CDR3 comprises 15 residues. For the CDR3, the DNA is TGTGCCAGCGACCCCAAATTTCGACAGGGTGAAAAACTGTTTTTT. The encoded protein is CASDPKFRQGEKLFF.

In its sample, this clone was seen once. The chain uses TRBV19 and TRBJ1-5; D perhaps matches TRBD1 (5 bases). Trimming removed 0 bases from V and 5 bases from J, with 8 bases in between. Germline V gives CDR1 LNHDA, CDR2 SQIVND (reference sequence). This CDR3 has 14 residues. CDR3 region: CASSIDDRYQPQHF. CDR3 coding DNA: TGTGCCAGTAGTATAGACGACAGATATCAGCCCCAGCATTTT.

The rearrangement links TRBV6-5 to TRBJ2-4; no definite D call. CDR3 length: 13 residues. The germline V gene has CDR1 MNHEY and CDR2 SVGAGI. V was shortened by 6 bases and J by 6 bases, with 12 bases between the two germline ends. CDR3 sequence (DNA): TGTGCCAGCAGAATGTCCGTTGGAAACATTCAGTACTTC. It translates to CASRMSVGNIQYF.

The rearrangement uses TRBV5-1 and TRBJ2-1; D gene ambiguous. Trimming took off 1 base at V and 8 bases at J, with 10 bases between the two ends. This CDR3 has 13 residues. Germline-derived CDR1 and CDR2 are SGHRS and YFSETQ. Written as DNA, the CDR3 is TGCGCCAGCAGCTTGACCCCCCGGGATGAGCAGTTCTTC. Its translation is CASSLTPRDEQFF.

This chain joins TRBV11-2 and TRBJ2-1, with 8 positions matching TRBD2. Germline-derived CDR1 and CDR2 are SGHAT and FQNNGV. There are 17 residues in the CDR3. The trim removed 1 base at V and 1 base at J, leaving 6 bases unmatched. CDR3 loop: CASSLVASGLSYNEQFF. In DNA, the CDR3 is TGTGCCAGCAGCTTAGTCGCTAGCGGGCTTTCCTACAATGAGCAGTTCTTC. Variable domain in full (rest from reference TRBV11-2 and TRBJ2-1): EAGVAQSPRYKIIEKRQSVAFWCNPISGHATLYWYQQILGQGPKLLIQFQNNGVVDDSQLPKDRFSAERLKGVDSTLKIQPAKLEDSAVYLCASSLVASGLSYNEQFFGPGTRLTVL.

The chain has TRBV29-1 and TRBJ2-1, with TRBD2 matching 9 bases. V lost 1 base, J lost 8 bases, and 6 bases stayed unmatched. There are 14 residues in the CDR3. Germline V lookup: CDR1 SQVTM, CDR2 ANQGSEA. The CDR3 is CSVEVIAGVDEQFF. Here the CDR3 DNA reads TGCAGCGTTGAAGTGATAGCGGGGGTTGATGAGCAGTTCTTC.

DNA of the CDR3: TGTGCCAGCAGTTTCCCCACCGGGGAGCTGTTTTTT. Protein product: CASSFPTGELFF. This rearrangement joins TRBV27 to TRBJ2-2; D remains ambiguous. The CDR3 has 12 amino acids. Trimming pared 3 bases from V and 4 bases from J, leaving 3 bases between. Germline V gene lookup returns CDR1 MNHEY and CDR2 SMNVEV (reference sequence).

The rearrangement joins TRBV5-1 to TRBJ2-7; 8 bases match TRBD2. Germline loops: CDR1 SGHRS, CDR2 YFSETQ. The CDR3 extends over 17 amino acids. Trimming removed 4 bases from V and 0 bases from J; junction bases left unmatched: 12. CDR3 in DNA: TGCGCCAGCAGCCATGGTGGGTCCGGGACTAGCTCCTACGAGCAGTACTTC. As protein: CASSHGGSGTSSYEQYF.

The chain combines TRBV20-1 with TRBJ2-5; TRBD2 aligns across 10 bases. This CDR3 spans 15 amino acids. With 3 bases clipped from V and 1 base from J, the junction kept 5 bases outside the gene matches. Germline V gene sequence: CDR1 DFQATT, CDR2 SNEGSKA (reference sequence). CDR3 region: CSASSGTSVQETQYF. The CDR3 DNA reads TGCAGTGCTAGTTCCGGGACTAGCGTCCAAGAGACCCAGTACTTC.

The rearrangement links TRBV6-5 to TRBJ1-1; a weak D match, TRBD1 (5 bases). Germline CDR1 is MNHEY and CDR2 is SVGAGI. The CDR3 has 12 residues. The germline V and J ends were trimmed by 7 bases and 9 bases, with 15 bases remaining between them. DNA for the CDR3: TGTGCCAGCACCCCGGGGGACCGGAAAGCTTTCTTT. It encodes CASTPGDRKAFF.

This chain connects TRBV6-5 to TRBJ1-5; no reliable D call. CDR3 length: 15 amino acids. Trimming stripped 11 bases from V and 2 bases from J, with 19 bases between. The germline V gene encodes CDR1 MNHEY and CDR2 SVGAGI. Here the CDR3 DNA reads TGTGCCGCGGATCGAGAGGGAGAAGGCAATCAGCCCCAGCATTTT. Encoded protein: CAADREGEGNQPQHF.

CDR3 nucleotide sequence: TGTGCCAGCAGCCCGATAGGCAGGGCTGAAGCTTTCTTT. Translating gives CASSPIGRAEAFF. The rearrangement joins TRBV25-1 to TRBJ1-1; D may be TRBD1 (5 bases). The CDR3 totals 13 residues. Trimming pared 6 bases from V and 6 bases from J, leaving 14 bases between. Germline V lookup: CDR1 MGHDK, CDR2 SYGVNS.